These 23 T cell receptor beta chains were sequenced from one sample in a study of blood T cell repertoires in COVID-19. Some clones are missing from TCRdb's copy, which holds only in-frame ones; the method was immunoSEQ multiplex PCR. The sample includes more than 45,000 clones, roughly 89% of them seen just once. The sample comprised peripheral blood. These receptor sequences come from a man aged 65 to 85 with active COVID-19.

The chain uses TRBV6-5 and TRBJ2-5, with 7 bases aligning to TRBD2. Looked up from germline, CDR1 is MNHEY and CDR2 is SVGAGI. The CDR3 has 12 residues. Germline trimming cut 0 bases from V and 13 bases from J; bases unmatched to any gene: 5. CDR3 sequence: CASSYSSGTRYF. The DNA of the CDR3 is TGTGCCAGCAGTTACTCGAGCGGGACTCGGTACTTC.

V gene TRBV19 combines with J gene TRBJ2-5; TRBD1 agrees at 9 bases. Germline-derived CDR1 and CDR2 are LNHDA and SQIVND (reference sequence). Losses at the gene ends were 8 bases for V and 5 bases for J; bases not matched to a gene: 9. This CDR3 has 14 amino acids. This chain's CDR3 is CASAGQGGSETQYF. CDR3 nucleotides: TGTGCCAGTGCGGGACAGGGCGGCTCGGAGACCCAGTACTTC.

This chain's CDR3 is CASSQGQGVGEQYF. CDR3 DNA sequence: TGTGCCAGCTCACAGGGACAGGGAGTGGGCGAGCAGTACTTC. The chain joins TRBV18 to TRBJ2-7; 9 positions agree with TRBD1. The J segment lost 6 bases and the V segment lost 4 bases, leaving 7 bases of the junction unmatched. The CDR3 consists of 14 residues. CDR1 and CDR2 (germline): KGHSH, LQKENI.

The CDR3 bases are TGTGCCGGATCCGGGACTTCCGTCCTCGACTATGGCTACACCTTC. Amino acid sequence: CAGSGTSVLDYGYTF. The chain combines TRBV28 with TRBJ1-2; a weak D match, TRBD1 (5 bases). V was cut by 11 bases and J by 3 bases, with 22 bases left in between. The germline CDR1 and CDR2 sequences are MDHEN and SYDVKM. This CDR3 is built from 15 residues.

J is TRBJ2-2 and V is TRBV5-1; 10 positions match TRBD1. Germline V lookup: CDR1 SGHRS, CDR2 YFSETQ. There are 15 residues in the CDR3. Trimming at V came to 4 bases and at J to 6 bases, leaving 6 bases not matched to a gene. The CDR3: CASSRDRGNAGELFF. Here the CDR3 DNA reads TGCGCCAGCAGCCGGGACAGGGGTAATGCCGGGGAGCTGTTTTTT.

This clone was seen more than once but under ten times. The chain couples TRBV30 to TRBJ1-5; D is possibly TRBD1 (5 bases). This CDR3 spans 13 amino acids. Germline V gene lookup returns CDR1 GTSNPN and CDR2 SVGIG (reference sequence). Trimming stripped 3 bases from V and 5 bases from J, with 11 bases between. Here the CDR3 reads CAWSGGLDQPQHF. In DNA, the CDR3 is TGTGCCTGGAGCGGGGGGTTGGATCAGCCCCAGCATTTT.

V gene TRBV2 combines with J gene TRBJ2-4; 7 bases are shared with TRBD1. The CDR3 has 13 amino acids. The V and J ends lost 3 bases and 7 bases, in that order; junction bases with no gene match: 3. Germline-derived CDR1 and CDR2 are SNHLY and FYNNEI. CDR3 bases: TGTGCCAGCAGTGACGCGACAGGGAACATTCAGTACTTC. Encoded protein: CASSDATGNIQYF.

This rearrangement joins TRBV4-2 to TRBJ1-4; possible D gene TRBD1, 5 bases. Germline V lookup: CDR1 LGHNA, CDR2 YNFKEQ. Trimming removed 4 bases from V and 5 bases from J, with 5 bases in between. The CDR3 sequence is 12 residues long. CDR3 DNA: TGTGCCAGCAGCCGACAGAATGAAAAACTGTTTTTT. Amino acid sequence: CASSRQNEKLFF.

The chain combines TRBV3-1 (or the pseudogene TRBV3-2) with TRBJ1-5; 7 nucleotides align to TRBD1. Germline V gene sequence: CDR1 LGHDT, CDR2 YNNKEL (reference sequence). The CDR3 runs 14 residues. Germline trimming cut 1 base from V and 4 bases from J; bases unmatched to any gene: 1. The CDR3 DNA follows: TGTGCCAGCAGCCAAGGACAGGGTAATCAGCCCCAGCATTTT. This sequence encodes CASSQGQGNQPQHF.

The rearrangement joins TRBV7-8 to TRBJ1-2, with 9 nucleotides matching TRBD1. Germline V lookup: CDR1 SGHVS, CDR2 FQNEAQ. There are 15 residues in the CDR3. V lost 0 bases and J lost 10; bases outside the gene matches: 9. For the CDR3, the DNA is TGTGCCAGCAGCTTAGCGCTGGGACAGGGAATGGACTACACCTTC. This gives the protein CASSLALGQGMDYTF.

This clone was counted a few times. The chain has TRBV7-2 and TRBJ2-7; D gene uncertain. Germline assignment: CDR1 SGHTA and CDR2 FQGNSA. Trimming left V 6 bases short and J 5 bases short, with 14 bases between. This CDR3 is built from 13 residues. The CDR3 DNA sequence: TGTGCCAGCAGTCCTAGGCCGCCCCACGAGCAGTACTTC. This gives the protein CASSPRPPHEQYF.

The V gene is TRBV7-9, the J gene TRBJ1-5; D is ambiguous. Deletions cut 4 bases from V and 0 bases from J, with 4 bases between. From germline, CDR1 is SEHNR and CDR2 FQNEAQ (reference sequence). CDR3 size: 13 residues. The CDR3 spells CASSSNSNQPQHF. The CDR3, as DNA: TGTGCCAGCAGCTCCAATAGCAATCAGCCCCAGCATTTT.

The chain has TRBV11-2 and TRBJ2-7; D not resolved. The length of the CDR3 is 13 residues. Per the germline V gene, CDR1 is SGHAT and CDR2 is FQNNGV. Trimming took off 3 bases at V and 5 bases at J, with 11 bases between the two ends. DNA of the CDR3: TGTGCCAGCAGCTTTTGGGCCGGCCACGAGCAGTACTTC. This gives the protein CASSFWAGHEQYF. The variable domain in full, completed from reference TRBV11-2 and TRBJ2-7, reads EAGVAQSPRYKIIEKRQSVAFWCNPISGHATLYWYQQILGQGPKLLIQFQNNGVVDDSQLPKDRFSAERLKGVDSTLKIQPAKLEDSAVYLCASSFWAGHEQYFGPGTRLTVT.

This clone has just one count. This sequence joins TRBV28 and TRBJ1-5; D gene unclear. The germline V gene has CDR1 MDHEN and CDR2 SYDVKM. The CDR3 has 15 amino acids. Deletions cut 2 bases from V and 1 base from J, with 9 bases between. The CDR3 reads CASSLGIESNQPQHF. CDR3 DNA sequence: TGTGCCAGCAGTTTAGGTATAGAGAGCAATCAGCCCCAGCATTTT.

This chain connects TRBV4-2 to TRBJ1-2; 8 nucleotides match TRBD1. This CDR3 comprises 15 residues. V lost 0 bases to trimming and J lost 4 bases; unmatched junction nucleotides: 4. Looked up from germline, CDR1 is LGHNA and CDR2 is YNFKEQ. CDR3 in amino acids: CASSQDGTGSYGYTF. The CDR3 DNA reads TGTGCCAGCAGCCAAGATGGGACAGGAAGCTATGGCTACACCTTC.

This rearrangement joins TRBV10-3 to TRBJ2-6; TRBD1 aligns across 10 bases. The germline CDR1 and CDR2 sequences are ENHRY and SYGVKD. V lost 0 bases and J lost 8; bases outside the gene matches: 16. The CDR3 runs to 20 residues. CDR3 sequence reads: CAISESLTGQGSYKPNVLTF. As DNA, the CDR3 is TGTGCCATCAGTGAGTCCTTGACGGGACAGGGGAGTTATAAGCCCAACGTCCTGACTTTC.

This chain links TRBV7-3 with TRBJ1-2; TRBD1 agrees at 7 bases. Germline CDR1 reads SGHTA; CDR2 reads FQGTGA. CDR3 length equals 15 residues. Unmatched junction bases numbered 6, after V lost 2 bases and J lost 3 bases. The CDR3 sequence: CASSLLDRVDYGYTF. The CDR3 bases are TGTGCCAGCAGCTTATTAGACAGGGTCGACTATGGCTACACCTTC.

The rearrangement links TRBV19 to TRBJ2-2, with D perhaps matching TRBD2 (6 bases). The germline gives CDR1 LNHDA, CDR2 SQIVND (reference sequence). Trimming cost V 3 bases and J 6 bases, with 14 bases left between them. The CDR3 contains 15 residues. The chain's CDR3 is CASSIGLAYSGELFF. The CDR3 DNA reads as TGTGCCAGTAGTATCGGGCTAGCGTACTCCGGGGAGCTGTTTTTT.

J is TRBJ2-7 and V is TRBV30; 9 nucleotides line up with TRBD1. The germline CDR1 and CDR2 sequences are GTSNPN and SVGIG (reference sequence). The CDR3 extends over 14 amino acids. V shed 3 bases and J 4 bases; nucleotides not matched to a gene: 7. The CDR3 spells CAWRSVGQGYEQYF. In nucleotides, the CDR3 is TGTGCCTGGAGGTCAGTGGGACAGGGATACGAGCAGTACTTC.

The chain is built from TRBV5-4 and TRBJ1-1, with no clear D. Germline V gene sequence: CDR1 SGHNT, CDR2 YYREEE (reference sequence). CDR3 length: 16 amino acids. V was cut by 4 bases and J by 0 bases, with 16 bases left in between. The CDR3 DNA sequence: TGTGCCAGCAGCCCCACACTTGGGCCCCTGAACACTGAAGCTTTCTTT. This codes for CASSPTLGPLNTEAFF. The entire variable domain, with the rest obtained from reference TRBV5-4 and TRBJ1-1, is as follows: ETGVTQSPTHLIKTRGQQVTLRCSSQSGHNTVSWYQQALGQGPQFIFQYYREEENGRGNFPPRFSGLQFPNYSSELNVNALELDDSALYLCASSPTLGPLNTEAFFGQGTRLTVV.

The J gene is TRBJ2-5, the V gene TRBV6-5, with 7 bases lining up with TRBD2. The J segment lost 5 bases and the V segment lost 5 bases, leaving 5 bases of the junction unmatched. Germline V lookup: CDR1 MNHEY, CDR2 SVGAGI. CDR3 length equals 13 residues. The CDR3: CASSIGGKETQYF. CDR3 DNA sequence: TGTGCCAGCAGTATCGGGGGGAAGGAGACCCAGTACTTC.

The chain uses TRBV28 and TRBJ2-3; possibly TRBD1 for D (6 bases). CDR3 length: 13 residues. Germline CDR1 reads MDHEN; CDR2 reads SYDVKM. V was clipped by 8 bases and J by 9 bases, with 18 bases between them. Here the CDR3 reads CASSPPGRGTQYF. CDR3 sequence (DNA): TGTGCCAGCTCTCCACCCGGTAGGGGGACGCAGTATTTT.

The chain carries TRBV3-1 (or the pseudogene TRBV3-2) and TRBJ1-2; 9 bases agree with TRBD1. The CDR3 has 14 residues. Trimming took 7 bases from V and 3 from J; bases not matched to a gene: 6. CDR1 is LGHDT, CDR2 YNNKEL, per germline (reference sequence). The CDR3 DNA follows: TGTGCCAGCACCCGGGACAGGGATCACTATGGCTACACCTTC. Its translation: CASTRDRDHYGYTF.